Below are 10 T cell receptor beta chains sequenced from a single sample in a study of identical twins. One entry per CDR3 protein, called by TCRdb with MiXCR from the 5' RACE reads. The table lists around 300,000 distinct CDR3 sequences, under 9% of them singletons. These data also formed part of another study, on yellow fever vaccine responses in identical twins.

Specimen: memory (CD45RO+) T cells sorted from blood. The receptors originated from a woman aged 18 to 35 in good health.

CDR3 protein: CASRRQGEQETQYF. In DNA form, the CDR3 reads TGTGCCAGCAGAAGACAGGGTGAACAAGAGACCCAGTACTTC. The chain links TRBV3-1 to TRBJ2-5; 7 bases are a match to TRBD1. The germline V gene encodes CDR1 LGHDT and CDR2 YNNKEL (reference sequence). V shed 6 bases and J 2 bases; nucleotides not matched to a gene: 6. The CDR3 spans 14 residues.

This clonotype was picked up many times. The chain carries TRBV10-3 and TRBJ1-1; D gene uncertain. Deletions cut 0 bases from V and 6 bases from J, with 17 bases between. This CDR3 is 16 amino acids long. Germline V lookup: CDR1 ENHRY, CDR2 SYGVKD. CDR3 amino acids: CAISESKGQIIPEAFF. The DNA of the CDR3 is TGTGCCATCAGTGAGTCGAAGGGCCAGATAATTCCTGAAGCTTTCTTT.

This clonotype was picked up many times. The gene calls are TRBV9 and TRBJ1-1, with a weak D call TRBD1 (5 bases). Germline V gives CDR1 SGDLS, CDR2 YYNGEE. Deletions cut 4 bases from V and 4 bases from J, with 17 bases between. The CDR3 consists of 15 residues. CDR3 coding DNA: TGTGCCAGCAGCCCGCTAGGTGGGGCGAGCACTGAAGCTTTCTTT. It specifies CASSPLGGASTEAFF. The variable domain in full, completed from reference TRBV9 and TRBJ1-1, reads DSGVTQTPKHLITATGQRVTLRCSPRSGDLSVYWYQQSLDQGLQFLIQYYNGEERAKGNILERFSAQQFPDLHSELNLSSLELGDSALYFCASSPLGGASTEAFFGQGTRLTVV.

The chain has TRBV3-1 and TRBJ2-7, with 7 bases lining up with TRBD1. The CDR3 is 14 amino acids. Germline V gene data show CDR1 as LGHDT and CDR2 as YNNKEL (reference sequence). Trimming cost V 4 bases and J 0 bases; bases outside gene matches: 3. CDR3 DNA: TGTGCCAGCAGCCGGTGGGACAGCTCCTACGAGCAGTACTTC. Its translation is CASSRWDSSYEQYF.

This clonotype was detected only a few times. This chain links TRBV5-8 with TRBJ1-4; D is undetermined. This CDR3 contains 12 residues. Germline V gives CDR1 SGHTS, CDR2 YDEGEE. The ends were cut back, 9 bases at V and 3 bases at J, with 9 bases in the middle. The CDR3 loop is CAMGLANEKLFF. The CDR3 DNA is TGTGCCATGGGGTTGGCTAATGAAAAACTGTTTTTT.

In its sample, this clonotype was seen a few times. The chain has TRBV10-3 and TRBJ2-3, with unresolved D. V lost 3 bases and J lost 3, with 13 bases in between. Per germline, CDR1 ENHRY and CDR2 SYGVKD. This CDR3 region has 15 residues. In DNA form, the CDR3 reads TGTGCCATCAGTGATCGAGGAGATGGGACAGATACGCAGTATTTT. Its protein is CAISDRGDGTDTQYF.

The rearrangement links TRBV18 to TRBJ2-7, with 7 bases aligning to TRBD1. The CDR3 is 13 residues long. The V gene's germline CDR1 is KGHSH and CDR2 LQKENI. J lost 3 bases, V lost 5 bases, and 4 bases had no gene match. The CDR3 region is CASSATGNYEQYV. Written as DNA, the CDR3 is TGTGCCAGCTCAGCGACAGGGAACTACGAGCAGTACGTC.

This clonotype has more than one count but fewer than ten. This chain connects TRBV5-1 to TRBJ2-6; 11 nucleotides align to TRBD1. V lost 1 base, J lost 4 bases, and 10 bases stayed unmatched. Germline V gene sequence: CDR1 SGHRS, CDR2 YFSETQ. The CDR3 length is 19 residues. CDR3 residues: CASSLSKGQGASGANVLTF. The CDR3, as DNA: TGCGCCAGCAGCTTGTCAAAAGGACAGGGGGCTTCCGGGGCCAACGTCCTGACTTTC.

This clonotype was counted between two and nine times. V is TRBV5-1 and J is TRBJ2-1; the match to TRBD2 covers 10 bases. Germline V CDR1 and CDR2: SGHRS, YFSETQ. Trimming removed 0 bases from V and 5 bases from J; junction bases left unmatched: 5. The CDR3 has 16 residues. The CDR3 DNA reads TGCGCCAGCAGCTTGGAGGGGACTAGCGCCAACAATGAGCAGTTCTTC. It is translated as CASSLEGTSANNEQFF.

The CDR3 DNA reads as TGTGCCAGCAGCCAAGATCGTTCCGGGTTCTACGAGCAGTACTTC. Its protein product is CASSQDRSGFYEQYF. J is TRBJ2-7 and V is TRBV3-1; D not certain. The CDR3 totals 15 residues. V lost 0 bases to trimming and J lost 3 bases, with 12 bases between them. Per the germline V gene, CDR1 is LGHDT and CDR2 is YNNKEL (reference sequence).